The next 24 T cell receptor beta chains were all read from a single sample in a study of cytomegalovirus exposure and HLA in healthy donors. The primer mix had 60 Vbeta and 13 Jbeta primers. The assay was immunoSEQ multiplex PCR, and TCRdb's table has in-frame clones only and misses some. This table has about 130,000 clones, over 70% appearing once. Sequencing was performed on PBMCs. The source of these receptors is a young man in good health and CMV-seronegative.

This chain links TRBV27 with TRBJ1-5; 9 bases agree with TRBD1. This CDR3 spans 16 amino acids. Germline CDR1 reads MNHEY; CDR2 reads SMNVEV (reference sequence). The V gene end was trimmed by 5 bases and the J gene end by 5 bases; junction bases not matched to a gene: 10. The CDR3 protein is CASSQGVGTGYQPQHF. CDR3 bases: TGTGCCAGCAGTCAAGGTGTCGGGACAGGGTATCAGCCCCAGCATTTT.

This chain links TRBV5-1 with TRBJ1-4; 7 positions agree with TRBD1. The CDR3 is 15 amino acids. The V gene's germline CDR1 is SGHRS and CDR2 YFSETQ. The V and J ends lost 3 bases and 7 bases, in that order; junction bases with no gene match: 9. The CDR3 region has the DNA TGCGCCAGCAGCTATCAGAGGACAGGAGGTGAAAAACTGTTTTTT. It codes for CASSYQRTGGEKLFF. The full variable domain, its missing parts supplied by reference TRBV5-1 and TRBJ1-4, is KAGVTQTPRYLIKTRGQQVTLSCSPISGHRSVSWYQQTPGQGLQFLFEYFSETQRNKGNFPGRFSGRQFSNSRSEMNVSTLELGDSALYLCASSYQRTGGEKLFFGSGTQLSVL.

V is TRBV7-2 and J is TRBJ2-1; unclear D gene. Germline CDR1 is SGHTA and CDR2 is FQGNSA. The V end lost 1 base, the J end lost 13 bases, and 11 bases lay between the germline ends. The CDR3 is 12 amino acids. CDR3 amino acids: CASSLDVGFQFF. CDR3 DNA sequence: TGTGCCAGCAGCTTAGATGTGGGCTTTCAGTTCTTC.

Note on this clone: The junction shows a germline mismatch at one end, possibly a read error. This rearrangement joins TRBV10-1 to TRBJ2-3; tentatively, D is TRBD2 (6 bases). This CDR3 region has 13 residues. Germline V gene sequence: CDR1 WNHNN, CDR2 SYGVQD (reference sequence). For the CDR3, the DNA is TGCGCCAGCAGTGAGAAAGGACTACATCCTCAGGATTTT. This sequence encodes CASSEKGLHPQDF.

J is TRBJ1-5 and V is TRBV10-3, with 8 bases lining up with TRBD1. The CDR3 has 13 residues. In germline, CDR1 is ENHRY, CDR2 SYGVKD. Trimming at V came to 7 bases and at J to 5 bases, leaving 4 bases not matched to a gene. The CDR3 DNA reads TGTGCCATCACGGGACAGGAAGATCAGCCCCAGCATTTT. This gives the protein CAITGQEDQPQHF.

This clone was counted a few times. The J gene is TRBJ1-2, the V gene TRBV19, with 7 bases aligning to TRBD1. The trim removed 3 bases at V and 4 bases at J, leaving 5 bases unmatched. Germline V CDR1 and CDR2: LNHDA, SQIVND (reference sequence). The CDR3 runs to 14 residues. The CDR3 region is CASSILAGGYGYTF. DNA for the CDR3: TGTGCCAGTAGTATCCTCGCAGGGGGCTATGGCTACACCTTC.

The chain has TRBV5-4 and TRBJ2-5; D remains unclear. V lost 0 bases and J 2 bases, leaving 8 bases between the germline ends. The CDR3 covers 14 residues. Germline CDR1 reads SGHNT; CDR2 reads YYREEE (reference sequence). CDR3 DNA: TGTGCCAGCAGCTTGGGCCTAGAGCAAGAGACCCAGTACTTC. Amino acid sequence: CASSLGLEQETQYF.

The CDR3 spells CASSPSGGDSEAFF. The CDR3 DNA reads as TGTGCCAGCAGCCCATCTGGGGGGGATTCTGAAGCTTTCTTT. The chain employs TRBV7-2 and TRBJ1-1; D may be TRBD1 (5 bases). Germline CDR1 and CDR2: SGHTA and FQGNSA. The CDR3 is made up of 14 amino acids. Trimming removed 5 bases at V and 6 bases at J, with 16 bases between.

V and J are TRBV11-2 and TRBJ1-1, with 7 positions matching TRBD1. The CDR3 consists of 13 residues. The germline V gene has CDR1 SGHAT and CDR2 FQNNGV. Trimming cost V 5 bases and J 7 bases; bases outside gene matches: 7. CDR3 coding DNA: TGTGCCAGCAGCGCCGGGACAGCTCTTGAAGCTTTCTTT. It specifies CASSAGTALEAFF.

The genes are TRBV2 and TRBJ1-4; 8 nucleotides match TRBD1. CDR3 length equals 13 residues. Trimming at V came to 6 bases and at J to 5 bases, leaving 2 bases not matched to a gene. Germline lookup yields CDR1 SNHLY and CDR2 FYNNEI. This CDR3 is CASRQGENEKLFF. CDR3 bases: TGTGCCAGCAGACAGGGGGAGAATGAAAAACTGTTTTTT. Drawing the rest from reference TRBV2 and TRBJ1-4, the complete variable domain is EPEVTQTPSHQVTQMGQEVILRCVPISNHLYFYWYRQILGQKVEFLVSFYNNEISEKSEIFDDQFSVERPDGSNFTLKIRSTKLEDSAMYFCASRQGENEKLFFGSGTQLSVL.

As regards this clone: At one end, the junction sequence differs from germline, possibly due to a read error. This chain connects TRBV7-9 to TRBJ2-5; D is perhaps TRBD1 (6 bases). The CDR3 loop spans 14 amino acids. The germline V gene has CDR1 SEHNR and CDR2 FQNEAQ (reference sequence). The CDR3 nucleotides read TGTTCCAGCAGCTCCCAGGGGTCAGGGGAGACCCAGTACTTC. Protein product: CSSSSQGSGETQYF.

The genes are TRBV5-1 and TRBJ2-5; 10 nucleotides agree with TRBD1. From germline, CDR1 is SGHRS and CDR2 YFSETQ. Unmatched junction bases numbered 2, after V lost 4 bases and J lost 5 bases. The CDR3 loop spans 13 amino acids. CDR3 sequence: CASSKGQGETQYF. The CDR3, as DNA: TGCGCCAGCAGCAAGGGACAGGGGGAGACCCAGTACTTC.

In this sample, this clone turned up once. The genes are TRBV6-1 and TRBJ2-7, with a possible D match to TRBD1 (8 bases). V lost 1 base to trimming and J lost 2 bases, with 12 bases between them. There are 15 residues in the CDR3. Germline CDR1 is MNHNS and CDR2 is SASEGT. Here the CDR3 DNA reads TGTGCCAGCAGTGAAGAACAGGGGGGGGCCTACGAGCAGTACTTC. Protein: CASSEEQGGAYEQYF.

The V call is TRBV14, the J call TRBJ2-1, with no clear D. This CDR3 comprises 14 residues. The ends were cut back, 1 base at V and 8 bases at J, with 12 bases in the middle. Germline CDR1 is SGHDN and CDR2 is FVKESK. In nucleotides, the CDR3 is TGTGCCAGCAGCCAAGCGACTCGGTGGGATGAGCAGTTCTTC. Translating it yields CASSQATRWDEQFF.

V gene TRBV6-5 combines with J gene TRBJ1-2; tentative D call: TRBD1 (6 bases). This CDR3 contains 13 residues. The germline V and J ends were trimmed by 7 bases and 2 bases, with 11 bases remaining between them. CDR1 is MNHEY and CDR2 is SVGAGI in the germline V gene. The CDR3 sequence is CASNTGWNYGYTF. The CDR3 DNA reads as TGTGCCAGCAACACAGGGTGGAACTATGGCTACACCTTC.

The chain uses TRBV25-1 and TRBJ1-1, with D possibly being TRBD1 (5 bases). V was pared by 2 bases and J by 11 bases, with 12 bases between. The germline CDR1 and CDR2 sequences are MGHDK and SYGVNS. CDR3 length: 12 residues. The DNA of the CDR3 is TGTGCCAGCAGTGAAGGCGGGGCTCGGGCTTTCTTT. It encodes CASSEGGARAFF.

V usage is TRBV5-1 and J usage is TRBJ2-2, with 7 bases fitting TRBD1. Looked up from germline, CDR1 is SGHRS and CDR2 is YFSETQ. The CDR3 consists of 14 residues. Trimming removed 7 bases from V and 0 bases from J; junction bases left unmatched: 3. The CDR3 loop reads CASEGQPNTGELFF. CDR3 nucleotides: TGCGCCAGCGAGGGACAGCCGAACACCGGGGAGCTGTTTTTT. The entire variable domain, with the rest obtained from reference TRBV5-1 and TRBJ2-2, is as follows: KAGVTQTPRYLIKTRGQQVTLSCSPISGHRSVSWYQQTPGQGLQFLFEYFSETQRNKGNFPGRFSGRQFSNSRSEMNVSTLELGDSALYLCASEGQPNTGELFFGEGSRLTVL.

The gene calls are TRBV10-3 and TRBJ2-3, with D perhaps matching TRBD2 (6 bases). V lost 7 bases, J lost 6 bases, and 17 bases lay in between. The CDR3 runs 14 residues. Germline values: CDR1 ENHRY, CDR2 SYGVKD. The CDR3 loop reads CAITNSGVGDTQYF. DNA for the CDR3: TGTGCCATCACCAATAGCGGAGTTGGGGATACGCAGTATTTT.

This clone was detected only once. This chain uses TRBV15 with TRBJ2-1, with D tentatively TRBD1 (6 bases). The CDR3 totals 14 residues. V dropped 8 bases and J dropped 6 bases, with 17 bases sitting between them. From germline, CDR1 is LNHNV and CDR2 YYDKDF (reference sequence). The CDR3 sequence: CATLAAYRANEQFF. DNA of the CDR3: TGTGCCACCCTTGCAGCATACAGGGCCAATGAGCAGTTCTTC.

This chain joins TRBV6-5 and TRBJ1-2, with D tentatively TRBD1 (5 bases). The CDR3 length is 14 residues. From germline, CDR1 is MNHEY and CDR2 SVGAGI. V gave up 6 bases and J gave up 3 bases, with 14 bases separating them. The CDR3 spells CASRRLGTDYGYTF. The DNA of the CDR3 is TGTGCCAGCAGGCGACTCGGGACTGACTATGGCTACACCTTC.

Here the CDR3 reads CASSPRTSGSQYF. CDR3 bases: TGTGCCAGCAGTCCGAGAACTAGCGGTTCGCAGTATTTT. J is TRBJ2-3 and V is TRBV6-5; TRBD2 matches at 8 bases. Trimming removed 5 bases from V and 10 bases from J; junction bases left unmatched: 8. The CDR3 spans 13 residues. Germline lookup yields CDR1 MNHEY and CDR2 SVGAGI.

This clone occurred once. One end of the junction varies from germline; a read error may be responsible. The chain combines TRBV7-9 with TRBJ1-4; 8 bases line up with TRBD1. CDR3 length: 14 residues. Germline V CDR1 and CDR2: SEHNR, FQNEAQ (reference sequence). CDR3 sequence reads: CSSRTGTGHEKLFF. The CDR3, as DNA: TGTTCCAGCAGGACCGGGACAGGACACGAAAAACTGTTTTTT.

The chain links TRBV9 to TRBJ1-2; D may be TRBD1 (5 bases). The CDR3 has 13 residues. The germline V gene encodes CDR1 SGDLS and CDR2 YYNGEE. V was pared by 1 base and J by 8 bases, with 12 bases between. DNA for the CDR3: TGTGCCAGCAGCGTATCGCCCCAGGGAGGCTACACCTTC. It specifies CASSVSPQGGYTF. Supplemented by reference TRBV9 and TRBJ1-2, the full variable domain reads DSGVTQTPKHLITATGQRVTLRCSPRSGDLSVYWYQQSLDQGLQFLIQYYNGEERAKGNILERFSAQQFPDLHSELNLSSLELGDSALYFCASSVSPQGGYTFGSGTRLTVV.

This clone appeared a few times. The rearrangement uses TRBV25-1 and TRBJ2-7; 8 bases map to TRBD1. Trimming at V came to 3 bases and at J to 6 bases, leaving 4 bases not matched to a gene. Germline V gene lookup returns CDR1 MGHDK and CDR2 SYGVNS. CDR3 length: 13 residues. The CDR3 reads CASSEGQVGEQYF. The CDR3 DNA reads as TGTGCCAGCAGTGAGGGACAGGTCGGCGAGCAGTACTTC.